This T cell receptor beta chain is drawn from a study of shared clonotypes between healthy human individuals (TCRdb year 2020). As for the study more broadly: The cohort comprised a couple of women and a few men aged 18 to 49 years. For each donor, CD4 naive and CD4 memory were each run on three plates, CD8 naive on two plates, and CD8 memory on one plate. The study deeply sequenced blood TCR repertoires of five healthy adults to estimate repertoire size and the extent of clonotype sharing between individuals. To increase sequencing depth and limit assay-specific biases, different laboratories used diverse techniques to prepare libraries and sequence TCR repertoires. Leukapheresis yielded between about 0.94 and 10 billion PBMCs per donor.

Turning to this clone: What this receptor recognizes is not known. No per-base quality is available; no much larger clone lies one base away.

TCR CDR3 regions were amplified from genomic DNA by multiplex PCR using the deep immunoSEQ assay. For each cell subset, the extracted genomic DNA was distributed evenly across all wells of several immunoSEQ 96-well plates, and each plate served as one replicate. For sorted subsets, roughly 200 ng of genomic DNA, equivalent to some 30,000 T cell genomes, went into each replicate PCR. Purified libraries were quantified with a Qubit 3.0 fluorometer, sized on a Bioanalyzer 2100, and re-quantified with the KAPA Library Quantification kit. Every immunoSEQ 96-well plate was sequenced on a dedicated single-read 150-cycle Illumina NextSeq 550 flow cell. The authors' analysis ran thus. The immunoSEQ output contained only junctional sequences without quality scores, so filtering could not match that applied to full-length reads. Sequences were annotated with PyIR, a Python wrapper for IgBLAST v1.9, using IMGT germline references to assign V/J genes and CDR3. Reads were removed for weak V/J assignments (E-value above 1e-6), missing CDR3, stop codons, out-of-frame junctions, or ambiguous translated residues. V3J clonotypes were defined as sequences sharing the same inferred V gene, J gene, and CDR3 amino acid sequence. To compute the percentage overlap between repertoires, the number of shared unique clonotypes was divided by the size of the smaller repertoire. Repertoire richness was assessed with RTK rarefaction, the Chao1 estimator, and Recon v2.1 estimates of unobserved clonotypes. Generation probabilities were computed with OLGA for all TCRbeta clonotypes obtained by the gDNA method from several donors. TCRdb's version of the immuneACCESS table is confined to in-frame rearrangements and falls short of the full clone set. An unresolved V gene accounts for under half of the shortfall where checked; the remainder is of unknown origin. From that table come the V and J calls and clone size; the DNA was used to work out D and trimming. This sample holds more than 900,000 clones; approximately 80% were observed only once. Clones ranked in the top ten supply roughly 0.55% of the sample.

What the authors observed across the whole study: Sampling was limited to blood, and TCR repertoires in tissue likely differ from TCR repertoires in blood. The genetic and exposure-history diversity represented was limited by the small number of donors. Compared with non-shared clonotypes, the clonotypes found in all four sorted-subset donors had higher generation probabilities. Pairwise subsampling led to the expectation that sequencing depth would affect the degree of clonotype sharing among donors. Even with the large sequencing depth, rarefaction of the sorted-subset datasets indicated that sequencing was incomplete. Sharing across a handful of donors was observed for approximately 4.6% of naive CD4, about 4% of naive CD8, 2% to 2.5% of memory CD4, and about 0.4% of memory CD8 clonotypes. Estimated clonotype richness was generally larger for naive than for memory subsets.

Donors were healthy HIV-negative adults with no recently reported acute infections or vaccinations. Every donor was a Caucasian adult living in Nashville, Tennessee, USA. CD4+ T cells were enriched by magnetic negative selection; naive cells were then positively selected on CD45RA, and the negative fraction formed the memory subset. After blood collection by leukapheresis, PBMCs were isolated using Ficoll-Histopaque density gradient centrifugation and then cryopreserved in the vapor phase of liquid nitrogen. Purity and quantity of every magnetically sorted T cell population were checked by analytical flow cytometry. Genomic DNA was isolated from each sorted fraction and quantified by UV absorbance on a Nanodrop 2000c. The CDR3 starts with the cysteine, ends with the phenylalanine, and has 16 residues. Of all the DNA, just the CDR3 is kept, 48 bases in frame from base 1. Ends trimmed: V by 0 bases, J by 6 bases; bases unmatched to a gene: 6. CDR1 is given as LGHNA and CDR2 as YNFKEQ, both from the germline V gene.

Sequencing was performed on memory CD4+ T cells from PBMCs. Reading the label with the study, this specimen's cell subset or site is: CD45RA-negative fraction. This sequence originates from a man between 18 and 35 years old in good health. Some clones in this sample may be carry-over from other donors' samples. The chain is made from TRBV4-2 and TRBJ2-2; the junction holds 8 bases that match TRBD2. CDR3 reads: CASSQDQAAGAGELFF. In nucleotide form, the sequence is TGTGCCAGCAGCCAAGATCAAGCAGCGGGAGCCGGGGAGCTGTTTTTT.